This T cell receptor beta chain comes out of a study of OX40 agonist ivuxolimab in advanced cancers. Overall study context: An agonistic human IgG2 monoclonal antibody against OX40 (CD134) was given. Study-wide results and caveats: CD4+ and CD8+ blood T cells expanded clonally by week 6 at 0.1 to 3.0 mg/kg.

This CDR3 is 15 amino acids long. V lost 1 base, J lost 8 bases, and 15 bases lay in between. Germline-derived CDR1 and CDR2 are SGHTA and FQGTGA. Repertoires were generated with immunoSEQ multiplex PCR, while TCRdb's copy carries only in-frame clones and drops some. The sample records tens of thousands of clones, 70% to 85% being singletons. Regarding this clone: Its target is not known.

The sequence was obtained from an adult with an advanced solid tumor such as melanoma, head and neck, liver or kidney cancer. The sequencing here drew on CD4+ or CD8+ T cells sorted from blood, taken in a trial of the OX40 agonist ivuxolimab. The chain links TRBV7-3 to TRBJ2-1; D might be TRBD2 (6 bases). Here the CDR3 DNA reads TGTGCCAGCAGCTTAATGTATAGCGGATTCGATGAGCAGTTCTTC. Encoded protein: CASSLMYSGFDEQFF.